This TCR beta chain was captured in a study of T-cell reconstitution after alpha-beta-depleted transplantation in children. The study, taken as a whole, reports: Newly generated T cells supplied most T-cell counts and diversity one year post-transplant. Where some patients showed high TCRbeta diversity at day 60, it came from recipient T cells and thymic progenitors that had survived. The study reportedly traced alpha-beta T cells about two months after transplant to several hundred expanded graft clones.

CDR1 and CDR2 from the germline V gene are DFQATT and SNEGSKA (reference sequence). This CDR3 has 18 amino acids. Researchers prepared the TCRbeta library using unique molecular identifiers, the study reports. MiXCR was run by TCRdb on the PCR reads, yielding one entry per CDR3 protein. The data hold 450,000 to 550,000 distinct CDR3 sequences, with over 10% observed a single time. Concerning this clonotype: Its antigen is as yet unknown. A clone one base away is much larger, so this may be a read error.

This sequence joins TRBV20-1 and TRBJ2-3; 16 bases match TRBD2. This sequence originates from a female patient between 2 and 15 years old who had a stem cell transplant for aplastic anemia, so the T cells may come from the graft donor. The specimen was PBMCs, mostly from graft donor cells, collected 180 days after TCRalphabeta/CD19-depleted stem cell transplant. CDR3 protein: CWASGTSGRAPRTDTQYF. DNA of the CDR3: TGCTGGGCTTCCGGGACTAGCGGGAGGGCCCCTCGCACAGATACGCAGTATTTT.